This T cell receptor (beta chain) was documented in a study of beta chain features in type 1 diabetes. General study points: When Type 1 diabetes patients were examined, their TCRB CDR3s proved moderately but significantly shorter in all four CD4+ subsets. No resolution was reached here on whether HLA type influences TCRB rearrangement. At VDJ recombination sites, type 1 diabetes patients had fewer insertions and more deleted nucleotides.

Expressed TCRB transcripts were sequenced because the entire RNA isolate underwent reverse transcription. Clones were read by immunoSEQ multiplex PCR, and TCRdb kept only the in-frame ones, dropping some. The data show some 150,000 clones, 8% to 13% seen once. Germline CDR1 reads MNHEY; CDR2 reads SVGAGI. There are 15 residues in the CDR3. Trimming at V came to 2 bases and at J to 4 bases, leaving 6 bases not matched to a gene. This clone appeared a few times. Its antigen is not known. The chain recombines TRBV6-5 with TRBJ2-7, with 9 positions matching TRBD2. The TCR comes from a young man in good health. The sequenced material came from naive CD4+ T cells from blood. The CDR3 bases are TGTGCCAGCAGTTACATCCAGCGGGGGGCATACGAGCAGTACTTC. Its protein product is CASSYIQRGAYEQYF.